This TCR beta chain derives from a study of CD8 T cells in Susac syndrome. TCR beta sequences were obtained from blood CD8+ and CD4+ T cells. Healthy donors constituted the control group, matched for age and sex. TEMRA cells were FACS-enriched, while CD8+ and CD4+ T cells were negatively isolated. V lost 7 bases, J lost 0 bases, and 9 bases stayed unmatched. There are 14 residues in the CDR3. CDR1 and CDR2 from the germline V gene are SQVTM and ANQGSEA. RNA, at roughly 0.45 to 1 ug, was reverse transcribed with random hexamers. Across 54 Vbeta and 13 Jbeta, immunoSEQ multiplex PCR amplified TCR beta CDR3. TCRdb ran MiXCR on the immunoSEQ multiplex PCR reads and lists one entry per CDR3 protein. Among approximately 150,000 distinct CDR3 sequences listed, around 94% were seen once.

The chain recombines TRBV29-1 with TRBJ2-7, with 7 bases matching TRBD1. The sequence derives from a human donor in good health. Material: CD4+ T cells from PBMCs. CDR3 loop: CSAIQDRSSYEQYF. The CDR3 DNA sequence: TGCAGCGCAATACAGGACAGGAGCTCCTACGAGCAGTACTTC.